Shown below are 14 T cell receptor beta chains from a single sample sequenced in a study of blood T cell repertoires in COVID-19. The protocol was immunoSEQ multiplex PCR, while the TCRdb copy is restricted to in-frame clones and leaves out a portion. The table records around 57,000 clones, about nine tenths of them present only once. The source material was peripheral blood. These TCRs come from a woman aged 80 or over with COVID-19, enrolled during active disease.

In its sample, this clone was seen once. The rearrangement links TRBV5-4 to TRBJ1-1; tentative D call: TRBD1 (6 bases). The length of the CDR3 is 17 residues. The V end was cut by 1 base, the J end by 0 bases, with 16 bases between. Germline loops: CDR1 SGHNT, CDR2 YYREEE (reference sequence). CDR3 protein: CASSLYPYPGVNTEAFF. CDR3 bases: TGTGCCAGCAGCTTGTACCCTTATCCAGGGGTGAACACTGAAGCTTTCTTT. The full variable domain, its missing parts supplied by reference TRBV5-4 and TRBJ1-1, is ETGVTQSPTHLIKTRGQQVTLRCSSQSGHNTVSWYQQALGQGPQFIFQYYREEENGRGNFPPRFSGLQFPNYSSELNVNALELDDSALYLCASSLYPYPGVNTEAFFGQGTRLTVV.

The chain couples TRBV11-2 to TRBJ2-3; D ambiguous. The germline gives CDR1 SGHAT, CDR2 FQNNGV. The length of the CDR3 is 12 residues. Trimming removed 3 bases at V and 4 bases at J, with 5 bases between. CDR3 residues: CASSFSSDTQYF. CDR3 in DNA: TGTGCCAGCAGCTTTAGCTCAGATACGCAGTATTTT.

This chain uses TRBV5-6 with TRBJ1-2, with 9 bases fitting TRBD1. V gave up 3 bases and J gave up 8 bases; unmatched junction bases: 8. Germline CDR1 SGHDT, CDR2 YYEEEE. The CDR3 has 14 residues. The CDR3 reads CASSSGQGIRGYTF. CDR3 DNA: TGTGCCAGCAGCTCGGGACAGGGTATTCGGGGCTACACCTTC. The full variable domain, completed using reference TRBV5-6 and TRBJ1-2, is DAGVTQSPTHLIKTRGQQVTLRCSPKSGHDTVSWYQQALGQGPQFIFQYYEEEERQRGNFPDRFSGHQFPNYSSELNVNALLLGDSALYLCASSSGQGIRGYTFGSGTRLTVV.

This chain connects TRBV15 to TRBJ1-3; the match to TRBD1 covers 8 bases. Losses at the gene ends were 2 bases for V and 5 bases for J; bases not matched to a gene: 5. Germline V CDR1 and CDR2: LNHNV, YYDKDF (reference sequence). The CDR3 is 15 residues long. CDR3 bases: TGTGCCACCAGCAGACCTGGACAGGGTAGAAACACCATATATTTT. The encoded protein is CATSRPGQGRNTIYF.

This chain joins TRBV10-3 and TRBJ2-1; 7 bases agree with TRBD2. The trim removed 10 bases at V and 4 bases at J, leaving 7 bases unmatched. The germline CDR1 and CDR2 sequences are ENHRY and SYGVKD. The CDR3 covers 13 residues. DNA for the CDR3: TGTGCCACCAGCGGGGAAGGTTACAATGAGCAGTTCTTC. This encodes CATSGEGYNEQFF.

Here the CDR3 reads CASSLGGTSSYNEQFF. CDR3 sequence (DNA): TGTGCCAGCAGCTTAGGAGGGACCAGCTCCTACAATGAGCAGTTCTTC. The genes are TRBV5-5 and TRBJ2-1, with a possible D match to TRBD2 (6 bases). Germline V CDR1 and CDR2: SGHKS, YYEKEE (reference sequence). The CDR3 has 16 amino acids. Trimming shortened V by 2 bases and J by 0 bases, and 12 bases separated the two germline ends.

The chain employs TRBV5-6 and TRBJ2-7, with D unresolved. The V end lost 6 bases, the J end lost 5 bases, and 21 bases lay between the germline ends. In germline, CDR1 is SGHDT, CDR2 YYEEEE. The CDR3 contains 15 residues. In DNA, the CDR3 is TGTGCCAGCAAGAACAAAGTGGGTCTGAGGAACGAGCAGTACTTC. Protein: CASKNKVGLRNEQYF.

The chain couples TRBV19 to TRBJ1-5; D unclear. Per the germline V gene, CDR1 is LNHDA and CDR2 is SQIVND (reference sequence). V lost 3 bases, J lost 0 bases, and 9 bases lay in between. This CDR3 spans 15 amino acids. DNA of the CDR3: TGTGCCAGTAGTATCTGGGCAGTTAGCAATCAGCCCCAGCATTTT. Translated: CASSIWAVSNQPQHF.

The chain uses TRBV5-4 and TRBJ2-3, with 10 nucleotides matching TRBD1. J was trimmed by 2 bases and V by 3 bases; bases with no gene match: 6. CDR1 and CDR2 from the germline V gene are SGHNT and YYREEE (reference sequence). The CDR3 runs 16 residues. The DNA for the CDR3 is TGTGCCAGCAGCTGGGGGGACAGGGGCCACACAGATACGCAGTATTTT. It codes for CASSWGDRGHTDTQYF.

This chain connects TRBV6-5 to TRBJ2-5; D not certain. CDR1 MNHEY and CDR2 SVGAGI come from the germline V gene. The CDR3 has 12 amino acids. Trimming cost V 9 bases and J 0 bases, with 8 bases left between them. The CDR3 sequence: CASELYQETQYF. The CDR3 DNA follows: TGTGCCAGTGAACTGTACCAAGAGACCCAGTACTTC.

This chain uses TRBV3-1 (or the pseudogene TRBV3-2) with TRBJ2-2, with 12 bases matching TRBD2. The germline V gene has CDR1 LGHDT and CDR2 YNNKEL (reference sequence). This CDR3 has 16 residues. V gave up 3 bases and J gave up 5 bases; unmatched junction bases: 4. CDR3 coding DNA: TGTGCCAGCAGCCACCTAGCGGGGGGGCCTACCGGGGAGCTGTTTTTT. Translated, it gives CASSHLAGGPTGELFF.

The chain couples TRBV12-5 to TRBJ1-2; 9 positions match TRBD1. This CDR3 is 16 amino acids long. CDR1 and CDR2 (germline): LGHNT, FRNRAP. After removal of 5 bases from V and 4 bases from J, the junction contained 11 bases not matched to a gene. Here the CDR3 DNA reads TGTGCTAGTGGTAACCAACCGGGACAGGGAGGCTATGGCTACACCTTC. Translation: CASGNQPGQGGYGYTF.

The V and J genes are TRBV6-5 and TRBJ2-4, with 7 positions matching TRBD1. V shed 5 bases and J 6 bases; nucleotides not matched to a gene: 10. The CDR3 has 15 residues. The germline gives CDR1 MNHEY, CDR2 SVGAGI. The CDR3 reads CASSNTGARANIQYF. The CDR3 DNA follows: TGTGCCAGCAGTAATACAGGGGCCAGGGCAAACATTCAGTACTTC.

The chain joins TRBV6-5 to TRBJ2-5, with 9 positions matching TRBD1. Germline CDR1 reads MNHEY; CDR2 reads SVGAGI. The ends lost 0 bases at V and 5 bases at J; junction bases unmatched: 7. This CDR3 is 16 amino acids long. DNA of the CDR3: TGTGCCAGCAGTTACTCCCCATACAGGGGGCTGGAGACCCAGTACTTC. This sequence encodes CASSYSPYRGLETQYF.